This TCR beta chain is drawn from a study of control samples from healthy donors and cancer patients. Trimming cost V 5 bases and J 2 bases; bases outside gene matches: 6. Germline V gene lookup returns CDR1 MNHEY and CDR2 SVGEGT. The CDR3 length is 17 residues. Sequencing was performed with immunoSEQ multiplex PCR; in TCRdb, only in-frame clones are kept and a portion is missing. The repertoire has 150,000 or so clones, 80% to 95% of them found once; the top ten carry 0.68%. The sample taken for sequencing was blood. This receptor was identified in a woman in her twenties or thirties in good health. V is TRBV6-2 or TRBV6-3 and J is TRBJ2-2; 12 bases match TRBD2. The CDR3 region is CASSPTSGSPNTGELFF. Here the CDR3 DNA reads TGTGCCAGCAGTCCGACTAGCGGGAGCCCCAACACCGGGGAGCTGTTTTTT.